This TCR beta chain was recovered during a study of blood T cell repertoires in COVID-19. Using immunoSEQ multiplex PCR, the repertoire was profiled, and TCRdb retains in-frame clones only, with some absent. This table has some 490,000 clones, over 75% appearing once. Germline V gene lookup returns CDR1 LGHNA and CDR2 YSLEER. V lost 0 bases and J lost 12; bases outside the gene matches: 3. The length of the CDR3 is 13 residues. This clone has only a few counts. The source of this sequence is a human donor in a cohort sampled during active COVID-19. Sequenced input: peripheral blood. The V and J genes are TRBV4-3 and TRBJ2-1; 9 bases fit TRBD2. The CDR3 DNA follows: TGCGCCAGCAGCCAAGAGGGACTAGCTGGGCAGTTCTTC. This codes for CASSQEGLAGQFF.